The subject of this entry is one T cell receptor (beta chain). Data came from immunoSEQ multiplex PCR; TCRdb stores just in-frame clones and leaves some out. Counted here are 70,000 to 95,000 clones, 94% occurring once; the ten biggest clones make up 1.5% to 2%. Between the trimmed V and J ends, which lost 2 bases and 2 bases, there was a span of 13 bases. Germline V CDR1 and CDR2: MDHEN, SYDVKM. There are 16 residues in the CDR3. The sample comes from a study of T cell changes during pregnancy in multiple sclerosis. This clonotype originated in a female donor in good health, enrolled as a control in a pregnancy study. Sequencing used peripheral blood, obtained after pregnancy. The V and J genes are TRBV28 and TRBJ1-3; no reliable D call. DNA of the CDR3: TGTGCCAGCAGTTTAGTGGTGGGGAGGCCTGGAAACACCATATATTTT. Translation: CASSLVVGRPGNTIYF.